This T cell receptor beta chain was sequenced for a study of low-dose radiotherapy and immunotherapy resistance in tumors. Turning to the study itself: Cohort 1 was treated with 0.5 Gy per fraction at 2-week intervals, amounting to 6.5 Gy overall.

Every donor's regimen consisted of nivolumab, ipilimumab, aspirin, low-dose cyclophosphamide and low-dose radiotherapy. Eligible patients had advanced solid tumors lacking tumor-infiltrating lymphocytes. As regards this clonotype: At one boundary the junction diverges from the germline segment, which might be a read error.

Per germline, CDR1 SNHLY and CDR2 FYNNEI. This CDR3 contains 12 residues. First-strand cDNA used TRAV- and TRBV-specific primers, covering alpha and beta chains. The TCRs were subjected to amplification over roughly 18 PCR cycles employing a constant-region primer in conjunction with a V-primer adapter. TCRdb used MiXCR to reprocess the reads, holding one entry per CDR3 protein. The sample includes approximately 14,000 distinct CDR3 sequences, approximately 68% seen only once; the top ten take under 6.5%. The J gene is TRBJ1-2, the V gene TRBV2; no reliable D call. The receptor's source is a human donor with advanced metastatic prostate, ovarian, gallbladder or colorectal cancer (not recorded which). This table probably holds off-target reads from a library built for another chain. Here the CDR3 reads CASGEVDYGYTF. The CDR3 nucleotides are TGTGCCAGCGGTGAGGTAGACTATGGCTACACCTTC.